The clone carrying this T cell receptor beta chain was observed a handful of times. Antigen unknown. The record originates from a study of T cell repertoires in cytomegalovirus infection. Notes on the study in general: CMV-specific TCR beta clonotypes restricted by HLA-C were the ones dominating the ex vivo response.

This CDR3 is built from 13 residues. The V end was cut by 6 bases, the J end by 9 bases, with 15 bases between. Germline-derived CDR1 and CDR2 are MNHNS and SASEGT. TCRdb used MiXCR to reprocess the reads, holding one entry per CDR3 protein. The profile covers hundreds of thousands of distinct CDR3 sequences, with approximately 46% appearing a single time and around two fifths taken by the ten largest. Sequencing was performed on cultured PBMCs, taken from culture after CMV antigen stimulation. The genes are TRBV6-1 and TRBJ2-1; D not certain. The receptor comes from a human donor in good health (CMV status not recorded). Some clones in this sample may be carry-over from other donors' samples. CDR3: CASRAGGRGEQFF. DNA for the CDR3: TGTGCCAGCAGGGCCGGTGGGCGAGGTGAGCAGTTCTTC.